The table lists the clone carrying this T cell receptor beta chain with a few counts. This record belongs to a study of shared clonotypes between healthy human individuals. Measured with immunoSEQ multiplex PCR; TCRdb has only the in-frame clones, and not every one. Here the sample spans almost 700,000 clones, about 91% being singletons. CD45RO negativity and positive selection for CCR7 defined naive CD8 cells, a population that excluded terminally differentiated effector memory CD45RA+ cells. Germline V gene data show CDR1 as SGDLS and CDR2 as YYNGEE. The trim removed 3 bases at V and 9 bases at J, leaving 8 bases unmatched. The CDR3 is 14 residues long.

The J gene is TRBJ1-5, the V gene TRBV9; 8 nucleotides line up with TRBD1. The sequence was collected from a man aged 30 to 45 in good health. Sample: naive CD8+ T cells sorted from blood. The CDR3: CASSGGTGDGPQHF. The DNA for the CDR3 is TGTGCCAGCAGCGGAGGGACAGGCGACGGGCCCCAGCATTTT.